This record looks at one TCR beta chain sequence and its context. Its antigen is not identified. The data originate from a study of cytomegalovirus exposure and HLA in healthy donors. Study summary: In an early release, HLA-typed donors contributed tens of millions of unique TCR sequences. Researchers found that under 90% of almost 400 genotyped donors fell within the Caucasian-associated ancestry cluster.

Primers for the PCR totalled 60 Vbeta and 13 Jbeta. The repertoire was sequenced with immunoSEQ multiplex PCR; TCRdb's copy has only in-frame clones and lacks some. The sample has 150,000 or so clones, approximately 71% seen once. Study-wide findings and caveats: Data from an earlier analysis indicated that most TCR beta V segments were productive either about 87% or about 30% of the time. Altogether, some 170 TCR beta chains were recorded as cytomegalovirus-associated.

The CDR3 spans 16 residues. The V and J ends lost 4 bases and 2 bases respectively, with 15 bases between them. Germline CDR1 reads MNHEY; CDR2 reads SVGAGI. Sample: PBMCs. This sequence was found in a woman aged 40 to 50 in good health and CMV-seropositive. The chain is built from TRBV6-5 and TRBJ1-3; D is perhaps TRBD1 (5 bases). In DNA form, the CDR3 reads TGTGCCAGCAGTTTGGACATCGTAATGGCTGGAAACACCATATATTTT. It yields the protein CASSLDIVMAGNTIYF.